Listed below are T cell receptor beta chains from one sample, sequenced in a study of blood T cells in healthy people across ages. TCRdb processed the 5' RACE reads anew with MiXCR; each CDR3 protein has one entry. The data contain just under 900,000 distinct CDR3 sequences, 29% of them singletons. The sample comprised blood. The receptor source for this set is a woman aged 80 or over in good health. Each CDR3 is given with its conserved first and last residue. The D gene is left open where the match is weak. Clone size is given for some rows only: seen once, a few or many times, or a class if the clone is expanded.

v_call	clone_size	j_call	d_call	cdr3_aa	cdr3_nt
TRBV7-9	many	TRBJ2-1	NA	CASSLRLWSHNEQFF	TGTGCCAGCAGCTTAAGACTATGGTCCCACAATGAGCAGTTCTTC
TRBV6-6	few	TRBJ1-5	NA	CASSYDLTQGLTQPQHF	TGTGCCAGCAGTTATGACCTTACACAGGGTCTCACTCAGCCCCAGCATTTT
TRBV18	few	TRBJ1-6	NA	CASSQVQAANNSPLHF	TGTGCCAGCTCGCAAGTGCAGGCGGCGAATAATTCACCCCTCCACTTT
TRBV4-3	many	TRBJ2-1	TRBD2	CASSQDRGGPSYNEQFF	TGCGCCAGCAGCCAAGATCGGGGGGGGCCATCCTACAATGAGCAGTTCTTC
TRBV3-1	many	TRBJ1-2	NA	CASSQDIGDGYTF	TGTGCCAGCAGCCAAGATATTGGGGATGGCTACACCTTC
TRBV28	many	TRBJ2-6	TRBD1	CASSLRQGARSAANVLTF	TGTGCCAGCAGTTTACGACAGGGGGCCCGCTCTGCGGCCAACGTCCTGACTTTC
TRBV3-1	NA	TRBJ1-1	TRBD1	CASSKTGVRVEAFF	TGTGCCAGCAGTAAGACAGGGGTAAGGGTTGAAGCTTTCTTT
TRBV19	few	TRBJ2-5	TRBD1	CASSMYTGVGETQYF	TGTGCCAGTAGTATGTATACAGGGGTAGGGGAGACCCAGTACTTC
TRBV4-1	once	TRBJ2-1	NA	CASSQTERAYNEQFF	TGCGCCAGCAGCCAAACGGAGCGGGCCTACAATGAGCAGTTCTTC
TRBV11-3	NA	TRBJ2-7	TRBD2	CASSRSGGADNEQYF	TGTGCCAGCAGTCGCAGCGGGGGGGCAGACAATGAGCAGTACTTC
TRBV7-2	NA	TRBJ1-3	NA	CASETGPSGNTIYF	TGTGCCAGCGAAACAGGCCCCTCTGGAAACACCATATATTTT
TRBV29-1	NA	TRBJ1-1	TRBD1	CSGSTGETEAFF	TGCAGCGGTTCTACAGGGGAAACTGAAGCTTTCTTT
TRBV3-1	many	TRBJ1-4	NA	CASSQETMVLFF	TGTGCCAGCAGCCAAGAGACTATGGTCCTGTTTTTT
TRBV27	many	TRBJ1-2	NA	CASSTGGNYGYTF	TGTGCCAGCAGCACCGGGGGGAACTATGGCTACACCTTC
TRBV5-1	NA	TRBJ1-2	NA	CASSRGAAKDGYTF	TGCGCCAGCAGCCGAGGGGCCGCAAAAGATGGCTACACCTTC
TRBV6-1	few	TRBJ1-5	NA	CASSETRGLYQPQHF	TGTGCCAGCAGTGAGACGAGGGGGTTGTATCAGCCCCAGCATTTT
TRBV7-2	NA	TRBJ1-4	NA	CASSTAGTGNKKLFF	TGTGCCAGCAGTACAGCCGGGACGGGTAATAAAAAACTGTTTTTT
TRBV4-2	many	TRBJ1-2	TRBD1	CASSHTGQNYGYTF	TGTGCCAGCAGCCACACGGGACAGAACTATGGCTACACCTTC
TRBV7-2	few	TRBJ2-3	NA	CASSLERTATDAQYF	TGTGCCAGCAGCTTAGAGCGGACTGCAACAGATGCGCAGTATTTT
TRBV6-6	NA	TRBJ2-5	TRBD1	CASRPRDREVKETQYF	TGTGCCAGCAGGCCCCGGGACAGGGAGGTTAAAGAGACCCAGTACTTC
TRBV20-1	few	TRBJ1-2	TRBD1	CSASKGQDNYGYTF	TGCAGTGCTAGTAAGGGACAGGATAACTATGGCTACACCTTC
TRBV12-3/TRBV12-4	few	TRBJ1-5	TRBD1	CASRNRGYSNQPQHF	TGTGCCAGCAGGAACAGGGGTTATAGCAATCAGCCCCAGCATTTT
TRBV4-1	few	TRBJ1-6	NA	CASSQDGTRLHSPLHF	TGCGCCAGCAGCCAAGACGGGACACGGCTCCATTCACCCCTCCACTTT
TRBV2	NA	TRBJ2-7	TRBD2	CASSESPWEGSYEQYF	TGTGCCAGCAGTGAATCCCCTTGGGAGGGGAGTTACGAGCAGTACTTC
TRBV20-1	many	TRBJ2-7	TRBD1	CSARTGGISYEQYF	TGCAGTGCCCGGACAGGGGGCATCTCCTACGAGCAGTACTTC
TRBV30	few	TRBJ2-7	NA	CAWSVGPYEQYF	TGTGCCTGGAGTGTAGGGCCCTACGAGCAGTACTTC
TRBV7-9	many	TRBJ1-2	TRBD1	CASSVSGGEGYTF	TGTGCCAGCAGCGTATCAGGGGGCGAGGGCTACACCTTC
TRBV30	many	TRBJ1-2	NA	CAWSSGADYGYTF	TGTGCCTGGAGTTCAGGGGCGGACTATGGCTACACCTTC
TRBV20-1	many	TRBJ2-7	NA	CSVRYGIRNEQYF	TGCAGCGTTAGGTATGGGATAAGGAACGAGCAGTACTTC
TRBV20-1	NA	TRBJ1-1	TRBD1	CSARAGQGQNTEAFF	TGCAGTGCTCGAGCGGGACAGGGGCAGAACACTGAAGCTTTCTTT
TRBV20-1	NA	TRBJ2-2	NA	CSAESTGSGELFF	TGCAGTGCTGAGAGCACAGGTTCCGGGGAGCTGTTTTTT
TRBV7-2	many	TRBJ2-1	TRBD2	CASSSQRGSSYNEQFF	TGTGCCAGCAGCTCCCAGCGGGGGTCCTCCTACAATGAGCAGTTCTTC
TRBV29-1	many	TRBJ2-3	NA	CSGGTNTQYF	TGCAGCGGCGGGACAAATACGCAGTATTTT
TRBV4-1	few	TRBJ2-2	NA	CASSRMGTGKLFF	TGCGCCAGCAGCCGGATGGGTACCGGGAAGCTGTTTTTT
TRBV20-1	NA	TRBJ2-1	TRBD2	CSATLAGSYNEQFF	TGCAGTGCTACTCTAGCGGGGTCCTACAATGAGCAGTTCTTC
TRBV30	many	TRBJ2-1	NA	CAWSVPHSYNEQFF	TGTGCCTGGAGTGTACCTCACTCCTACAATGAGCAGTTCTTC
TRBV7-9	many	TRBJ2-1	NA	CASSLSGPSNEQFF	TGTGCCAGCAGCTTAAGCGGACCAAGCAATGAGCAGTTCTTC
TRBV11-2	NA	TRBJ2-5	NA	CASGLDGRTQYF	TGTGCCAGCGGCTTAGATGGGCGGACCCAGTACTTC
TRBV29-1	many	TRBJ2-3	NA	CSVEDLAGHTDTQYF	TGCAGCGTTGAAGATCTGGCGGGCCACACAGATACGCAGTATTTT
TRBV20-1	NA	TRBJ1-2	NA	CSARGQGLVESSGHYGYTF	TGCAGTGCTAGAGGTCAGGGGCTGGTCGAGTCGTCGGGGCACTATGGCTACACCTTC
TRBV7-2	once	TRBJ1-5	NA	CVSSFTGTQPQHF	TGTGTCAGCAGCTTCACAGGGACTCAGCCCCAGCACTTT
TRBV6-2/TRBV6-3	NA	TRBJ1-5	NA	CASSAEVYSNQPQHF	TGTGCCAGCAGTGCGGAGGTTTATAGCAATCAGCCCCAGCATTTT
TRBV18	few	TRBJ1-6	NA	CASSPLQYNSPLHF	TGTGCCAGCTCACCTCTCCAATATAATTCACCCCTCCACTTT
TRBV6-1	NA	TRBJ1-5	TRBD1	CATISTTGTNQPQHF	TGTGCCACCATCTCCACGACAGGGACGAATCAGCCCCAGCATTTT
TRBV7-9	once	TRBJ1-1	NA	CASSFQRGAAEAFF	TGTGCCAGCAGCTTTCAGAGGGGGGCCGCTGAAGCTTTCTTT
TRBV18	NA	TRBJ1-1	TRBD1	CASSPRQGASLNTEAFF	TGTGCCAGCTCACCGAGACAGGGGGCGTCCCTGAACACTGAAGCTTTCTTT
TRBV9	NA	TRBJ1-1	TRBD1	CASSVVGQGNTEAFF	TGTGCCAGCAGCGTAGTGGGACAGGGAAACACTGAAGCTTTCTTT
TRBV5-6	few	TRBJ2-2	TRBD2	CASSEAGTNTGELFF	TGTGCCAGCAGCGAAGCGGGGACTAACACCGGGGAGCTGTTTTTT
TRBV3-1	NA	TRBJ1-1	NA	CASSLDRYPLKAFF	TGTGCCAGCAGCCTAGACAGGTACCCTCTAAAAGCTTTCTTT
TRBV15	few	TRBJ2-1	NA	CATSRGGGRSYNEQFF	TGTGCCACCAGCAGGGGGGGCGGCCGCTCCTACAATGAGCAGTTCTTC
TRBV18	NA	TRBJ2-5	TRBD2	CASSPLTSGGRETQYF	TGTGCCAGCTCACCATTGACTAGCGGGGGTCGAGAGACCCAGTACTTC
TRBV6-2/TRBV6-3	many	TRBJ2-5	NA	CASSYRPRNGYQETQYF	TGTGCCAGCAGTTATAGGCCTCGTAACGGGTACCAAGAGACCCAGTACTTC
TRBV27	many	TRBJ2-1	NA	CASGSHRAGHNEQFF	TGTGCCAGCGGGTCCCACAGGGCGGGCCACAATGAGCAGTTCTTC